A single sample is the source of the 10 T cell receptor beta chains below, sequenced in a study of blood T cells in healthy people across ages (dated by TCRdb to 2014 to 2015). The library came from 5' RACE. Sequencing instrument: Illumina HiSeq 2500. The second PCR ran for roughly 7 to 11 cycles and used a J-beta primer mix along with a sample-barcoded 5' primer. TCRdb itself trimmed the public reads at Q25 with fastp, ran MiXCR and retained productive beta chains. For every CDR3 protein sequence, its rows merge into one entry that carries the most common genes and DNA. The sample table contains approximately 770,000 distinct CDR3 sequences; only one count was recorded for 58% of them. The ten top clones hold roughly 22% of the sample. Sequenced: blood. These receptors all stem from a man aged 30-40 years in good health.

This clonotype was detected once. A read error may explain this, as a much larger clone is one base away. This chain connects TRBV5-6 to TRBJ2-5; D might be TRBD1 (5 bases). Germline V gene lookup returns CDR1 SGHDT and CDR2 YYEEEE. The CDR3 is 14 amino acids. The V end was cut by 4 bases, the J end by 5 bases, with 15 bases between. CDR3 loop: CASSVLQDWETQYF. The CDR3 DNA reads TGTGCCAGCAGCGTCTTACAGGATTGGGAGACCCAGTACTTC.

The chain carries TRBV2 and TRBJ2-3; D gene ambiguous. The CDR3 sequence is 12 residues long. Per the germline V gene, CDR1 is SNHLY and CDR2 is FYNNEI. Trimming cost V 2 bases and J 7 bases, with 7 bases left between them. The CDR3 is CASSEPPNTQYF. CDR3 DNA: TGTGCCAGCAGTGAACCCCCGAATACGCAGTATTTT.

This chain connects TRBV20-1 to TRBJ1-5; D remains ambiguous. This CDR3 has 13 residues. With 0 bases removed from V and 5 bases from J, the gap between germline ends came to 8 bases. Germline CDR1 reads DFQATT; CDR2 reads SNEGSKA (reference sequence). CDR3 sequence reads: CSAREQLDQPQHF. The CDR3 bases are TGCAGTGCTAGAGAACAGCTGGATCAGCCCCAGCATTTT.

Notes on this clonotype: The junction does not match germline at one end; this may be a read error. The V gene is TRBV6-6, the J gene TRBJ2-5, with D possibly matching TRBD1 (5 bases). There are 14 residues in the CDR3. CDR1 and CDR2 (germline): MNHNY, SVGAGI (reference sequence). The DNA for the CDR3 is TGTGCCAGCAGTGACTCGCAGGGAAAAGAGACCCAGTACTTC. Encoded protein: CASSDSQGKETQYF.

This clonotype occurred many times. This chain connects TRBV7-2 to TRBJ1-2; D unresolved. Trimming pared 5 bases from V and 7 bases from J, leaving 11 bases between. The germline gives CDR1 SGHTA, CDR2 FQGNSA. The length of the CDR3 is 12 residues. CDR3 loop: CASSRFGSGYTF. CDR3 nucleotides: TGTGCCAGCAGCCGCTTTGGTAGTGGCTACACCTTC.

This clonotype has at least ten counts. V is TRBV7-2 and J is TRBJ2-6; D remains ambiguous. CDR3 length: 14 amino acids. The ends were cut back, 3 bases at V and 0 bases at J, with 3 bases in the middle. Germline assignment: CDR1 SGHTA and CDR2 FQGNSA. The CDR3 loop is CASSLFSGANVLTF. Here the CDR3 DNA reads TGTGCCAGCAGCTTGTTCTCTGGGGCCAACGTCCTGACTTTC.

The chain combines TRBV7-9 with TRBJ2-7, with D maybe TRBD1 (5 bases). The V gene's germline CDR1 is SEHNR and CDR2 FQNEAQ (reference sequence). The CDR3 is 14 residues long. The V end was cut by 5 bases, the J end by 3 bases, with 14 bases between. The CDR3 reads CASSHQGINYEQYF. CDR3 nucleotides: TGTGCCAGCAGCCATCAGGGAATCAACTACGAGCAGTACTTC.

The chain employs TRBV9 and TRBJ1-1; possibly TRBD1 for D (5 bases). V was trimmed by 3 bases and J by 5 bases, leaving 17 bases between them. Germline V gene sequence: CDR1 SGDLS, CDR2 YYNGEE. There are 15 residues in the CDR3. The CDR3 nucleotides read TGTGCCAGCAGCGAGGGGCCCAAGTTGGTTACTGAAGCTTTCTTT. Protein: CASSEGPKLVTEAFF. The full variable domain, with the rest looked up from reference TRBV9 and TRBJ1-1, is DSGVTQTPKHLITATGQRVTLRCSPRSGDLSVYWYQQSLDQGLQFLIQYYNGEERAKGNILERFSAQQFPDLHSELNLSSLELGDSALYFCASSEGPKLVTEAFFGQGTRLTVV.

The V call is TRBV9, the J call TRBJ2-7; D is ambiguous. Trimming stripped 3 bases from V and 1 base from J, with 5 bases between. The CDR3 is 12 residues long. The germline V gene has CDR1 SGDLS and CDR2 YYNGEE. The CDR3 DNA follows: TGTGCCAGCAGCGGGCCGTCCTACGAGCAGTACTTC. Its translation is CASSGPSYEQYF.

The CDR3 DNA is TGTGCCAGCAGAGGGGCCCATGAGCAGTTCTTC. This translates into CASRGAHEQFF. The chain is built from TRBV28 and TRBJ2-1, with a possible D match to TRBD1 (5 bases). This CDR3 comprises 11 residues. V was pared by 6 bases and J by 8 bases, with 8 bases between. Per the germline V gene, CDR1 is MDHEN and CDR2 is SYDVKM.